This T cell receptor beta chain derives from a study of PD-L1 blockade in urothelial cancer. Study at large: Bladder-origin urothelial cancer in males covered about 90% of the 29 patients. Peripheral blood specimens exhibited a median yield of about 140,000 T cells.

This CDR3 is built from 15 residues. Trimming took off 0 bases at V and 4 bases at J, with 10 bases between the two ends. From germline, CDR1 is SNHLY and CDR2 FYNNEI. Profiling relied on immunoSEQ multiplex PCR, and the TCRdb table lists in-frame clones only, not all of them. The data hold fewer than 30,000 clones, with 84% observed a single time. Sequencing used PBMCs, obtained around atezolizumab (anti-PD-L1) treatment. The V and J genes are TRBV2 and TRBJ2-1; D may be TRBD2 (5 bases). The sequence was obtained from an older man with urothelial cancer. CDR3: CASSEARIAYNEQFF. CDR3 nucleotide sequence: TGTGCCAGCAGTGAAGCGCGGATAGCGTACAATGAGCAGTTCTTC.